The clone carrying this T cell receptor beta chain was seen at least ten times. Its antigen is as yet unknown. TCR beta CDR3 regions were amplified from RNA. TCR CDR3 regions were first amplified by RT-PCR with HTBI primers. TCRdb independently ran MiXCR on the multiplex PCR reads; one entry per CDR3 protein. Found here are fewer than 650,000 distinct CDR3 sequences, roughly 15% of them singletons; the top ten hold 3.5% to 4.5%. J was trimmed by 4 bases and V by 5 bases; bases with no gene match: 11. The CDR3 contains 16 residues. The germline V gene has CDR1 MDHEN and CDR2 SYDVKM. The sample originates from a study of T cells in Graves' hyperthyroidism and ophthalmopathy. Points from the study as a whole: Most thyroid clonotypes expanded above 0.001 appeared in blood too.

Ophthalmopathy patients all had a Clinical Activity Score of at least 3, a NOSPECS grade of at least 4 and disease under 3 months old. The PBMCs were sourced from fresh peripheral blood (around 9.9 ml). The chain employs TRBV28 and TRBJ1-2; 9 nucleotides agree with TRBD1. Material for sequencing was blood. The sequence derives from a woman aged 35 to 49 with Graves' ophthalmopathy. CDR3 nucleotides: TGTGCCAGCAGTCCACCGGGACAGGGATGGGGCTATGGCTACACCTTC. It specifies CASSPPGQGWGYGYTF.